A selection of T cell receptor beta chains follows, all from one sample in a study of control samples from healthy donors and cancer patients. Repertoires were generated with immunoSEQ multiplex PCR, while TCRdb's copy carries only in-frame clones and drops some. The sample has roughly 50,000 clones; around 95% are singletons. The sequencing sample was made of blood. Every receptor here comes from a man between 25 and 39 years old in good health. The CDR3 runs from the conserved cysteine through the conserved F or W. D genes are given only for firm matches. Size is stated for part of the rows, as once, few or many counts, or as a class when the clone is expanded.

v_gene,abundance,j_gene,d_gene,CDR3nt,CDR3aa
TRBV13,-,TRBJ1-3,-,TGTGCCAGCAGCTTAGAGGTGGTTTACTCTGGAAACACCATATATTTT,CASSLEVVYSGNTIYF
TRBV28,-,TRBJ2-3,-,TGTGCCAGCAGTTCAGGGGCTAGCGGCGCAGATACGCAGTATTTT,CASSSGASGADTQYF
TRBV29-1,-,TRBJ2-7,TRBD2,TGCAGCGGTAGCGGGGGGCCCTACGAGCAGTACTTC,CSGSGGPYEQYF
TRBV28,-,TRBJ2-3,-,TGTGCCAGCAGAATCAGGGTTTCCCTTTTGGATACGCAGTATTTT,CASRIRVSLLDTQYF
TRBV28,-,TRBJ1-1,-,TGTGCCAGCAGTCCCCACCCAGCGGGGAACACTGAAGCTTTCTTT,CASSPHPAGNTEAFF
TRBV23-1,-,TRBJ1-5,-,TGCGCCAGCAGTCAATCCCTTGGCGAGCCATTAATCAGCCAGCATTTT,CASSQSLGEPLISQHF
TRBV5-5,-,TRBJ2-1,TRBD2,TGTGCCAGCAGCTTGGCGGTAGCGGGGAGCTCCTACAATGAGCAGTTCTTC,CASSLAVAGSSYNEQFF
TRBV5-1,-,TRBJ2-7,-,TGCGCCAGCAGCTTGGGAGGGGGCGAGCAGTACTTC,CASSLGGGEQYF
TRBV9,-,TRBJ2-2,-,TGTGCCAGCGGCAGCACCGGGGAGCTGTTTTTT,CASGSTGELFF
TRBV18,-,TRBJ1-6,-,TGTGCCAGCTCACCCGCTACCTTCTTCTCCTATAATTCACCCCTCCACTTT,CASSPATFFSYNSPLHF
TRBV2,-,TRBJ2-5,-,TGTGCCAGCAGTGAGGCCGGGACCACTCAGATACAAGAGACCCAGTACTTC,CASSEAGTTQIQETQYF
TRBV3-1/TRBV3-2,once,TRBJ1-2,TRBD1,TGTGCCAGCAGCCAACCCCGAGCGGACAGGCCCCTCGCCTCCACCTTC,CASSQPRADRPLASTF
TRBV6-5,-,TRBJ1-4,-,TGTGCCAGCAGTCCATACCAGAGAAGGGCGTTTAAACTGTTTTTT,CASSPYQRRAFKLFF
TRBV25-1,once,TRBJ2-1,-,TGTGCCAGCAGCCCAGGTAATGAGCAGTTCTTC,CASSPGNEQFF
TRBV29-1,-,TRBJ1-3,-,TGCAGCGTTGAAGACACCCTCTCTGGAAACACCATATATTTT,CSVEDTLSGNTIYF
TRBV19,-,TRBJ2-5,-,TGTGCCAGTTCAAAGGCGACGGGGGAGACCCAGTACTTC,CASSKATGETQYF
TRBV7-8,-,TRBJ1-2,-,TGTGCCAGCAGCGAACGAGACCCCGGGGGGGCCGATTCCTATGGCTACACCTTC,CASSERDPGGADSYGYTF
TRBV19,-,TRBJ1-5,-,TGTGCCAGTACTCCGGGGGGGGGTGTGAGCAATCAGCCCCAGCATTTT,CASTPGGGVSNQPQHF
TRBV12-2,few,TRBJ1-1,-,TGTGCAAGTCGCTTATTCTTCCGAGACCCCACTGAAGCTTTCTTT,CASRLFFRDPTEAFF
TRBV30,-,TRBJ1-2,-,TGTGCCTGGAGTGTAGACGGACGTGGCTACACCTTC,CAWSVDGRGYTF
TRBV5-4,-,TRBJ1-1,TRBD1,TGTGCCAGCAGCTCAAGGACAGGGAGGGAAACTGAAGCTTTCTTT,CASSSRTGRETEAFF
TRBV30,-,TRBJ1-2,-,TGTGCCTGGAGTCGAGGCGTGTGGGGGAGTGGGGGCTACACCTTC,CAWSRGVWGSGGYTF
TRBV2,-,TRBJ1-2,TRBD1,TGTGCCAGCAGCGATGGACAGGGGGCGACTAACTATGGCTACACCTTC,CASSDGQGATNYGYTF
TRBV6-5,once,TRBJ2-1,TRBD2,TGTGCCAGCAGACTAGCGGGAGCCACCTACAATGAGCAGTTCTTC,CASRLAGATYNEQFF
TRBV2,once,TRBJ1-2,TRBD1,TGTGCCAGTAGCGCCGGGACAGGGAGGCCCGGGGAGGGCTACACCTTC,CASSAGTGRPGEGYTF
TRBV2,-,TRBJ2-5,TRBD1,TGTGCCGGGCAGGGGGCTGAAGAGACCCAGTACTTC,CAGQGAEETQYF
TRBV27,-,TRBJ1-1,-,TGTGCCAGCAGACATAACACTGAAGCTTTCTTT,CASRHNTEAFF
TRBV5-4,-,TRBJ2-7,TRBD1,TGTGCCAGCAGCTTGACAGGGGGCTACGAGCAGTACTTC,CASSLTGGYEQYF
TRBV19,-,TRBJ1-6,-,TGTGCCAGTAGTATAGATAACGGCCAGAAGCCCCTCCACTTT,CASSIDNGQKPLHF
TRBV5-6,-,TRBJ2-7,-,TGTGCCAGCAGCTTGGTTGCGAGCTCCTACGAGCAGTACTTC,CASSLVASSYEQYF
TRBV7-3,-,TRBJ1-1,TRBD1,TGTGCCAGCAGCGCTGGACAGGGGTACACTGAAGCTTTCTTT,CASSAGQGYTEAFF
TRBV9,-,TRBJ1-3,TRBD1,TGTGCCAGCAGCGTTGAAGCACAGGGGGCGGTTGGAAACACCATATATTTT,CASSVEAQGAVGNTIYF
TRBV12-3/TRBV12-4,-,TRBJ1-1,-,TGTGCCAGCAGTTTAGGCGCGACGAAAGCTTTCTTT,CASSLGATKAFF